This passage covers 24 T cell receptor beta chains from one sample sequenced in a study of T cells after yellow fever vaccination. TCRdb fed the 5' RACE reads into MiXCR, producing one record per CDR3 protein. The profile shows around 350,000 distinct CDR3 sequences, about 9.9% of them singletons. Sequencing used PBMCs, obtained on the day of the first yellow fever vaccination. These receptors all stem from a man aged 18 to 30 who received the YFV17D yellow fever vaccine.

There are a few counts of this clonotype. An end of the junction differs from the germline gene, which may be a read error. The rearrangement uses TRBV28 and TRBJ1-5; no clear D gene. Per the germline V gene, CDR1 is MDHEN and CDR2 is SYDVKM. The CDR3 has 12 residues. The CDR3 protein is CASSLNYQSQHF. CDR3 sequence (DNA): TGTGCCAGCAGTTTGAACTATCAGTCCCAGCATTTT.

As DNA, the CDR3 is TGCAGTGCTAGAGATTTGGGCAGGGGGTCACACACTGAAGCTTTCTTT. Protein product: CSARDLGRGSHTEAFF. V and J are TRBV20-1 and TRBJ1-1; 7 bases align to TRBD1. V lost 0 bases to trimming and J lost 3 bases; unmatched junction nucleotides: 10. Germline lookup yields CDR1 DFQATT and CDR2 SNEGSKA (reference sequence). The CDR3 extends over 16 amino acids.

The chain uses TRBV7-8 and TRBJ2-5; TRBD1 matches at 7 bases. V dropped 7 bases and J dropped 3; count of bases not matched to a gene: 8. CDR1 and CDR2 from the germline V gene are SGHVS and FQNEAQ. This CDR3 spans 14 amino acids. CDR3 DNA sequence: TGTGCCAGCAAAAATCGGACAGGAAAAGAGACCCAGTACTTC. It yields the protein CASKNRTGKETQYF. Full variable domain (outside the CDR3, taken from reference TRBV7-8 and TRBJ2-5): GAGVSQSPRYKVAKRGQDVALRCDPISGHVSLFWYQQALGQGPEFLTYFQNEAQLDKSGLPSDRFFAERPEGSVSTLKIQRTQQEDSAVYLCASKNRTGKETQYFGPGTRLLVL.

This chain uses TRBV7-9 with TRBJ1-3; no reliable D call. Germline V CDR1 and CDR2: SEHNR, FQNEAQ (reference sequence). CDR3 length: 12 amino acids. Between the trimmed V and J ends, which lost 7 bases and 2 bases, there was a span of 6 bases. CDR3 loop: CASTSTGNTIYF. Written as DNA, the CDR3 is TGTGCCAGCACCTCCACTGGAAACACCATATATTTT.

The chain recombines TRBV4-2 with TRBJ2-3; 13 bases align to TRBD2. Germline assignment: CDR1 LGHNA and CDR2 YNFKEQ. The CDR3 loop spans 17 amino acids. V trimming: 1 base; J trimming: 6 bases; junction bases outside the gene matches: 7. For the CDR3, the DNA is TGTGCCAGCAGCCAAGTCGGACTAGCGGGGGTGGAGGATACGCAGTATTTT. This translates into CASSQVGLAGVEDTQYF.

The genes are TRBV2 and TRBJ1-5; a weak D match, TRBD1 (5 bases). Trimming removed 3 bases at V and 7 bases at J, with 13 bases between. The germline V gene encodes CDR1 SNHLY and CDR2 FYNNEI. The CDR3 extends over 14 amino acids. CDR3 region: CASSDISGSQPQHF. CDR3 coding DNA: TGTGCCAGCAGTGATATCTCAGGGTCCCAGCCCCAGCATTTT.

This sequence joins TRBV7-9 and TRBJ1-5; D unclear. From germline, CDR1 is SEHNR and CDR2 FQNEAQ (reference sequence). The CDR3 is 11 amino acids. The germline V and J ends were trimmed by 5 bases and 9 bases, with 8 bases remaining between them. DNA of the CDR3: TGTGCCAGCAGCAACGGACCGCCCCAGCATTTT. Translation gives CASSNGPPQHF.

This chain joins TRBV4-3 and TRBJ2-6; TRBD2 might be the D (6 bases). This CDR3 spans 17 amino acids. Per the germline V gene, CDR1 is LGHNA and CDR2 is YSLEER. Trimming removed 4 bases at V and 1 base at J, with 14 bases between. CDR3 DNA sequence: TGCGCCAGCAGCCCAGACTGGGGGAGGTCTGGGGCCAACGTCCTGACTTTC. It codes for CASSPDWGRSGANVLTF.

The sample holds a few counts of this clonotype. V usage is TRBV20-1 and J usage is TRBJ2-1; TRBD1 matches at 8 bases. The CDR3 spans 15 residues. Per germline, CDR1 DFQATT and CDR2 SNEGSKA (reference sequence). V shed 3 bases, J shed 8 bases, and the junction held 12 bases outside the gene matches. The CDR3 region is CSASSGQGLGDEQFF. The CDR3 bases are TGCAGTGCTAGCTCAGGACAGGGTCTAGGCGATGAGCAGTTCTTC.

This clonotype was detected only a few times. This rearrangement joins TRBV10-1 to TRBJ2-1, with 7 bases lining up with TRBD1. Germline CDR1 and CDR2: WNHNN and SYGVQD (reference sequence). V shed 7 bases, J shed 13 bases, and the junction held 13 bases outside the gene matches. The CDR3 runs 13 residues. The CDR3 loop reads CASTGRGKSGQFF. DNA of the CDR3: TGCGCCAGCACAGGCAGGGGGAAGTCGGGTCAGTTCTTC.

Only a few counts were recorded for this clonotype. V gene TRBV6-6 combines with J gene TRBJ1-1; D remains ambiguous. V was pared by 9 bases and J by 7 bases, with 18 bases between. The CDR3 runs 13 residues. From germline, CDR1 is MNHNY and CDR2 SVGAGI (reference sequence). The CDR3 DNA follows: TGTGCCAGTGCCCCATTGCGGGTAGGTGAAGCTTTCTTT. Translation gives CASAPLRVGEAFF.

This chain uses TRBV7-3 with TRBJ2-2; D unclear. The V gene's germline CDR1 is SGHTA and CDR2 FQGTGA. This CDR3 region has 15 residues. Between the trimmed V and J ends, which lost 2 bases and 5 bases, there was a span of 12 bases. In DNA, the CDR3 is TGTGCCAGCAGCTTAGGTTCGCACACGACCGGGGAGCTGTTTTTT. Translated, it gives CASSLGSHTTGELFF.

J is TRBJ1-5 and V is TRBV7-2; D unclear. This CDR3 is built from 13 residues. Looked up from germline, CDR1 is SGHTA and CDR2 is FQGNSA. The V gene lost 3 bases and the J gene lost 4 bases, with 7 bases spanning the gap. The CDR3 loop reads CASSFQENQPQHF. In nucleotides, the CDR3 is TGTGCCAGCAGCTTTCAGGAGAATCAGCCCCAGCATTTT. The full variable domain, rest sourced from reference TRBV7-2 and TRBJ1-5, is GAGVSQSPSNKVTEKGKDVELRCDPISGHTALYWYRQSLGQGLEFLIYFQGNSAPDKSGLPSDRFSAERTGGSVSTLTIQRTQQEDSAVYLCASSFQENQPQHFGDGTRLSIL.

The chain links TRBV5-1 to TRBJ2-5; D perhaps matches TRBD1 (7 bases). V lost 3 bases and J lost 2, with 11 bases in between. The V gene's germline CDR1 is SGHRS and CDR2 YFSETQ. The CDR3 is 14 residues long. For the CDR3, the DNA is TGCGCCAGCAGCTGGGGGGACAGACAAGAGACCCAGTACTTC. This translates into CASSWGDRQETQYF.

This clonotype was picked up many times. This sequence joins TRBV20-1 and TRBJ1-1, with D unclear. CDR3 length: 14 residues. Looked up from germline, CDR1 is DFQATT and CDR2 is SNEGSKA (reference sequence). Trimming took 3 bases from V and 0 from J, leaving 11 bases between them. The CDR3 DNA is TGCAGTGCTAGTCCCGGCTACATGAACACTGAAGCTTTCTTT. It is translated as CSASPGYMNTEAFF.

The chain carries TRBV5-4 and TRBJ1-4; D remains unclear. This CDR3 is 13 amino acids long. V shed 3 bases and J shed 8 bases, with 11 bases lying between them. Germline loops: CDR1 SGHNT, CDR2 YYREEE (reference sequence). The DNA for the CDR3 is TGTGCCAGCAGCTACGTGGGTGAGGAAAAACTGTTTTTT. Its protein is CASSYVGEEKLFF.

The chain recombines TRBV5-4 with TRBJ2-5, with TRBD1 matching 8 bases. The V and J ends lost 1 base and 5 bases, in that order; junction bases with no gene match: 7. The CDR3 has 15 amino acids. Germline V CDR1 and CDR2: SGHNT, YYREEE (reference sequence). The CDR3 spells CASSLLQGGTETQYF. Written as DNA, the CDR3 is TGTGCCAGCAGCTTGTTACAGGGGGGCACGGAGACCCAGTACTTC.

The rearrangement links TRBV18 to TRBJ2-1; 7 bases fit TRBD1. Germline assignment: CDR1 KGHSH and CDR2 LQKENI. This CDR3 contains 15 residues. Trimming removed 0 bases from V and 7 bases from J; junction bases left unmatched: 6. DNA of the CDR3: TGTGCCAGCTCACCACCGAGTAGGGGGCGGAATGAGCAGTTCTTC. It specifies CASSPPSRGRNEQFF. The complete variable domain, with remaining parts taken from reference TRBV18 and TRBJ2-1, reads NAGVMQNPRHLVRRRGQEARLRCSPMKGHSHVYWYRQLPEEGLKFMVYLQKENIIDESGMPKERFSAEFPKEGPSILRIQQVVRGDSAAYFCASSPPSRGRNEQFFGPGTRLTVL.

This clonotype showed up many times. In DNA, the CDR3 is TGTGCCAGCAGCTATGCGACTAACACTGAAGCTTTCTTT. Translating gives CASSYATNTEAFF. The chain recombines TRBV6-6 with TRBJ1-1; D gene ambiguous. V lost 6 bases, J lost 2 bases, and 10 bases lay in between. Germline CDR1 is MNHNY and CDR2 is SVGAGI (reference sequence). The CDR3 length is 13 residues.

The CDR3 loop reads CASSLGLNVYGYTF. For the CDR3, the DNA is TGTGCCAGCAGCTTGGGACTAAACGTGTATGGCTACACCTTC. V gene TRBV7-2 combines with J gene TRBJ1-2, with a possible D match to TRBD1 (5 bases). This CDR3 spans 14 amino acids. The V end lost 3 bases, the J end lost 5 bases, and 13 bases lay between the germline ends. Germline CDR1 reads SGHTA; CDR2 reads FQGNSA.

The CDR3 coding sequence is TGTGCCAGCAGCTCGACACAGGGCGATGGCTACACCTTC. Its protein is CASSSTQGDGYTF. The chain links TRBV5-4 to TRBJ1-2; the D gene is possibly TRBD1 (6 bases). Trimming left V 3 bases short and J 6 bases short, with 12 bases between. Per germline, CDR1 SGHNT and CDR2 YYREEE (reference sequence). The length of the CDR3 is 13 residues.

This rearrangement joins TRBV12-3 or TRBV12-4 to TRBJ1-4, with TRBD1 matching 8 bases. Losses at the gene ends were 3 bases for V and 5 bases for J; bases not matched to a gene: 2. The CDR3 has 14 amino acids. Written as DNA, the CDR3 is TGTGCCAGCAGTTTCAGGGGGCAGAATGAAAAACTGTTTTTT. Protein sequence: CASSFRGQNEKLFF.

There are many counts of this clonotype. The V gene is TRBV5-1, the J gene TRBJ2-6, with unresolved D. Germline lookup yields CDR1 SGHRS and CDR2 YFSETQ. The V end was cut by 3 bases, the J end by 4 bases, with 5 bases between. The CDR3 contains 13 residues. The CDR3 region is CASSSPGANVLTF. The CDR3 DNA follows: TGCGCCAGCAGCTCTCCCGGGGCCAACGTCCTGACTTTC.

This clonotype was seen more than once but under ten times. This chain uses TRBV11-2 with TRBJ1-2; TRBD1 aligns across 8 bases. Germline V gene sequence: CDR1 SGHAT, CDR2 FQNNGV. The J segment lost 5 bases and the V segment lost 4 bases, leaving 6 bases of the junction unmatched. This CDR3 has 14 amino acids. CDR3 loop: CASSSIQGAYGYTF. CDR3 sequence (DNA): TGTGCCAGCAGCTCCATCCAGGGGGCGTATGGCTACACCTTC.